This T cell receptor (beta chain) was recorded in a study of shared clonotypes between healthy human individuals. Study results and caveats: Clonotype sharing across donors was expected to vary with sequencing depth.

The CD4+ fraction was divided into a CD45RA+ naive subset and a CD45RA-negative memory subset. Profiled with immunoSEQ multiplex PCR; TCRdb holds only in-frame clones, not every one. The table records around 510,000 clones, 90% to 97% of them present only once. CDR3 length: 14 residues. Germline CDR1 and CDR2: WSHSY and SAAADI. V lost 2 bases to trimming and J lost 5 bases, with 9 bases between them. Concerning this clone: Its specificity is not known.

The TCR originated in a woman aged 30 to 39 in good health. Material: naive CD4+ T cells sorted from blood. The subset here: CD45RA+ positively selected. The chain employs TRBV10-2 and TRBJ1-4; D is undetermined. The CDR3 DNA reads TGCGCCAGCAGTGAGGAACCGCTAAATGAAAAACTGTTTTTT. Its protein product is CASSEEPLNEKLFF.